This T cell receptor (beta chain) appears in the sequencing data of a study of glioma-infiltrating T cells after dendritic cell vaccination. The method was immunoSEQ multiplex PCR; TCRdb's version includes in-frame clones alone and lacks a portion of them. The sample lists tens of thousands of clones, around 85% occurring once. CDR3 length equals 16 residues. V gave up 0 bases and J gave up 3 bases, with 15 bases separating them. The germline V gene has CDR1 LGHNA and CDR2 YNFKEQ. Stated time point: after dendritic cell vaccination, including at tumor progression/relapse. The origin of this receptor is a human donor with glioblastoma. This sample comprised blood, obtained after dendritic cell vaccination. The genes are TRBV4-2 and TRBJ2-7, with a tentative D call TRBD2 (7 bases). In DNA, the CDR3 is TGTGCCAGCAGCCAAGATCTGGCGGGGGCCGTCTACGAGCAGTACTTC. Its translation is CASSQDLAGAVYEQYF.